The rows below give T cell receptor beta chains drawn from one sample of a study of graft-versus-host responses after intestinal transplantation. What these receptors recognize is not known. Using immunoSEQ multiplex PCR, the repertoire was profiled, and TCRdb retains in-frame clones only, with some absent. This table holds tens of thousands of clones, roughly 92% found once. This specimen consisted of unstimulated CD4+ T cells sorted from spleen or lymph node cells, obtained before intestinal transplant. The receptor set was obtained from a human donor who received an intestinal transplant. Both conserved end residues are part of each CDR3. The D gene is left open where the match is weak. Rows may omit the clone size; those that give it use once, few, many or a size class.

abundance	j_gene	d_gene	v_gene	CDR3aa	CDR3nt
once	TRBJ1-2	TRBD1	TRBV6-1	CASSEPGTGPYGYTF	TGTGCCAGCAGTGAACCCGGGACAGGACCCTATGGCTACACCTTC
NA	TRBJ2-7	TRBD1	TRBV25-1	CASSVGTGRGEQYF	TGTGCCAGCAGTGTGGGGACAGGGCGGGGTGAGCAGTACTTC
NA	TRBJ1-4	NA	TRBV29-1	CSVVLGAVPQNEKLFF	TGCAGCGTTGTGCTTGGGGCCGTCCCCCAAAATGAAAAACTGTTTTTT
few	TRBJ2-5	NA	TRBV10-3	CAISEGPGETQYF	TGTGCCATCAGTGAGGGACCAGGAGAGACCCAGTACTTC
NA	TRBJ2-7	NA	TRBV11-2	CASSPVVYEQYF	TGTGCCAGCAGCCCGGTTGTCTACGAGCAGTACTTC
NA	TRBJ2-1	NA	TRBV11-3	CASSKRGNNEQFF	TGTGCCAGCAGCAAGAGGGGTAACAACGAGCAGTTCTTC
NA	TRBJ1-4	NA	TRBV27	CASSSRDTREKLFF	TGTGCCAGCAGTAGCCGGGACACCCGCGAAAAACTGTTTTTT
NA	TRBJ2-2	NA	TRBV11-3	CASSLDRRNTGELFF	TGTGCCAGCAGCTTAGATCGACGGAACACCGGGGAGCTGTTTTTT
NA	TRBJ2-2	TRBD1	TRBV7-9	CARPGQGPTGELFF	TGTGCCAGGCCGGGACAGGGACCCACCGGGGAGCTGTTTTTT
NA	TRBJ2-5	NA	TRBV6-5	CASRTPRGETQYF	TGTGCCAGCAGGACCCCCCGGGGGGAGACCCAGTACTTC
NA	TRBJ1-2	TRBD1	TRBV6-6	CASSRDRERYGYTF	TGTGCCAGCAGTCGGGACAGGGAAAGATATGGCTACACCTTC
NA	TRBJ2-5	NA	TRBV6-1	CASMRPANQETQYF	TGTGCCAGCATGCGCCCTGCGAACCAAGAGACCCAGTACTTC
NA	TRBJ2-1	TRBD2	TRBV7-9	CASSLAPQTSDEQFF	TGTGCCAGCAGCTTAGCACCCCAGACTAGCGATGAGCAGTTCTTC
NA	TRBJ2-3	NA	TRBV4-1	CASSQPTSWSTDTQYF	TGCGCCAGCAGCCAACCGACTAGTTGGAGTACAGATACGCAGTATTTT
NA	TRBJ1-5	NA	TRBV30	CASDTGRGNQPQHF	TGTGCCTCCGATACAGGGAGAGGCAATCAGCCCCAGCATTTT
NA	TRBJ2-7	NA	TRBV28	CASSFSRTTKYF	TGTGCCAGCAGTTTCTCCCGGACCACTAAGTACTTC
NA	TRBJ2-7	NA	TRBV28	CASSLPSSYEQYF	TGTGCCAGCAGTTTACCTAGCTCCTACGAGCAGTACTTC
NA	TRBJ1-2	NA	TRBV6-1	CASSGGGVPIRYGYTF	TGTGCCAGCAGTGGGGGCGGGGTCCCCATCCGCTATGGCTACACCTTC
NA	TRBJ2-1	TRBD2	TRBV4-1	CASSPSGLAGAYNEQFF	TGCGCCAGCAGCCCCTCGGGACTAGCGGGAGCGTACAATGAGCAGTTCTTC
NA	TRBJ1-2	NA	TRBV29-1	CSVPTSGINYGYTF	TGCAGCGTCCCGACCTCAGGAATTAACTATGGCTACACCTTC
NA	TRBJ2-2	NA	TRBV14	CASSAGLIGELFF	TGTGCCAGCAGCGCAGGACTTATCGGGGAGCTGTTTTTT
NA	TRBJ2-3	NA	TRBV19	CATEEPTRGTDTQYF	TGTGCCACCGAGGAACCTACGAGGGGCACAGATACGCAGTATTTT
NA	TRBJ2-3	NA	TRBV7-8	CASSFGRLVSTDTQYF	TGTGCCAGCAGCTTTGGACGACTAGTAAGCACAGATACGCAGTATTTT
NA	TRBJ1-1	NA	TRBV28	CASSLRPNEAFF	TGTGCCAGCAGTTTAAGACCCAATGAAGCTTTCTTT
NA	TRBJ2-2	TRBD2	TRBV9	CASSAGTSDTGELFF	TGTGCCAGCAGCGCCGGGACTAGCGACACCGGGGAGCTGTTTTTT
NA	TRBJ1-2	NA	TRBV7-9	CASSLSRGDYGYTF	TGTGCCAGCAGCTTAAGCAGGGGCGACTATGGCTACACCTTC